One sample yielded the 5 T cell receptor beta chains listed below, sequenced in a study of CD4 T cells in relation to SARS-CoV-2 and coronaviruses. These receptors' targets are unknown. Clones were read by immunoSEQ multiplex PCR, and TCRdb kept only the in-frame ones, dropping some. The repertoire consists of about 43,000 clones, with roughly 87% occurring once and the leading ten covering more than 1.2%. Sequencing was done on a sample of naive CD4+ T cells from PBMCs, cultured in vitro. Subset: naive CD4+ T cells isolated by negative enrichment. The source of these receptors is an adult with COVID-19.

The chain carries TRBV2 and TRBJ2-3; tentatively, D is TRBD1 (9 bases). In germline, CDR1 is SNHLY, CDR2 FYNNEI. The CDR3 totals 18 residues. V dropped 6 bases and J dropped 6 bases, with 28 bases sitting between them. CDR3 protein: CASRMGQGRAGGTDTQYF. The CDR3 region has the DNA TGTGCCAGCAGGATGGGACAGGGTAGGGCGGGAGGTACTGATACGCAGTATTTT.

CDR3 residues: CASRPRGGFEKLFF. In DNA, the CDR3 is TGTGCCAGCCGTCCCCGTGGGGGGTTTGAAAAACTGTTTTTT. The J gene is TRBJ1-4, the V gene TRBV28, with D perhaps matching TRBD1 (5 bases). Germline values: CDR1 MDHEN, CDR2 SYDVKM. CDR3 size: 14 residues. Trimming shortened V by 8 bases and J by 7 bases, and 17 bases separated the two germline ends. The full variable domain, completed using reference TRBV28 and TRBJ1-4, is DVKVTQSSRYLVKRTGEKVFLECVQDMDHENMFWYRQDPGLGLRLIYFSYDVKMKEKGDIPEGYSVSREKKERFSLILESASTNQTSMYLCASRPRGGFEKLFFGSGTQLSVL.

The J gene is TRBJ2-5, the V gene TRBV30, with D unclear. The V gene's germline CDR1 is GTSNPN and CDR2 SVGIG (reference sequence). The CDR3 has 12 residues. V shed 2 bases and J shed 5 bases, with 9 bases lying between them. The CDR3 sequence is CAWSPIWETQYF. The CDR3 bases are TGTGCCTGGAGTCCCATCTGGGAGACCCAGTACTTC.

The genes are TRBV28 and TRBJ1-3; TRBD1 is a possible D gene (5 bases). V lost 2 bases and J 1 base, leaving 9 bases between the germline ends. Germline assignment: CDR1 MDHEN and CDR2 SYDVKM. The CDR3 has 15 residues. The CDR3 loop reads CASSLVAGSGNTIYF. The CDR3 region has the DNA TGTGCCAGCAGTTTAGTGGCAGGGTCTGGAAACACCATATATTTT.

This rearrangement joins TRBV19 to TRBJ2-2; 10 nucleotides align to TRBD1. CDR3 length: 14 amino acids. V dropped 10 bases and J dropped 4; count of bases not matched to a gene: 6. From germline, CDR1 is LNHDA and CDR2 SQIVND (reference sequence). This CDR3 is CATQGTGATGELFF. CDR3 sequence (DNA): TGTGCCACCCAGGGGACAGGGGCCACCGGGGAGCTGTTTTTT.